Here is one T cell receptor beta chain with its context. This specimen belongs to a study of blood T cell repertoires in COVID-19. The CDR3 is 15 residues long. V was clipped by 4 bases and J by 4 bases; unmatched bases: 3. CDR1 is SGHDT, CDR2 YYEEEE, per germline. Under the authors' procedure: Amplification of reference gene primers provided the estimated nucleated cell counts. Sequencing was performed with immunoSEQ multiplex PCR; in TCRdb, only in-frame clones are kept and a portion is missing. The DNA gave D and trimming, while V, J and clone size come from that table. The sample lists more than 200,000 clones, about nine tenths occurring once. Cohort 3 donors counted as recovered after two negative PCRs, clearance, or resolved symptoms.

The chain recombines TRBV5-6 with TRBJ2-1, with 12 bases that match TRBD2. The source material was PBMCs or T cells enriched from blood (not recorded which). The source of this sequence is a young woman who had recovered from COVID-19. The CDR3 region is CASSLGLAGYNEQFF. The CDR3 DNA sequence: TGTGCCAGCAGCCTGGGACTAGCGGGTTACAATGAGCAGTTCTTC. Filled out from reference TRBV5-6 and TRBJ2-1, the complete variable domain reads DAGVTQSPTHLIKTRGQQVTLRCSPKSGHDTVSWYQQALGQGPQFIFQYYEEEERQRGNFPDRFSGHQFPNYSSELNVNALLLGDSALYLCASSLGLAGYNEQFFGPGTRLTVL.